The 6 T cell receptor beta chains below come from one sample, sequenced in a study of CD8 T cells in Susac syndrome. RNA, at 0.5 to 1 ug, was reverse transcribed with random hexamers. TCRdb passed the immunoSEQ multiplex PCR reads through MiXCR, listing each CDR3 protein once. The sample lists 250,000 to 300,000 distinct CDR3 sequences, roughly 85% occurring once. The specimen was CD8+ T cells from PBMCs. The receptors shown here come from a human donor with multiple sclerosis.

Here the CDR3 reads CASSLRWGKTGTYEQYF. The CDR3, as DNA: TGTGCCAGCAGCTTAAGGTGGGGGAAAACAGGTACCTACGAGCAGTACTTC. This chain connects TRBV7-9 to TRBJ2-7; the D call may be TRBD1 or TRBD2 (5 bases each). The V and J ends lost 2 bases and 2 bases respectively, with 19 bases between them. The CDR3 runs to 17 residues. Germline CDR1 is SEHNR and CDR2 is FQNEAQ (reference sequence).

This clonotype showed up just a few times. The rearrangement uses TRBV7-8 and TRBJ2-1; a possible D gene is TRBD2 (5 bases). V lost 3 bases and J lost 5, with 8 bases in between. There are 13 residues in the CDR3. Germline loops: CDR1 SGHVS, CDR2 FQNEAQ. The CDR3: CASSFQTNNEQFF. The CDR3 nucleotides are TGTGCCAGCAGCTTCCAGACTAACAATGAGCAGTTCTTC. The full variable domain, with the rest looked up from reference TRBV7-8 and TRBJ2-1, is GAGVSQSPRYKVAKRGQDVALRCDPISGHVSLFWYQQALGQGPEFLTYFQNEAQLDKSGLPSDRFFAERPEGSVSTLKIQRTQQEDSAVYLCASSFQTNNEQFFGPGTRLTVL.

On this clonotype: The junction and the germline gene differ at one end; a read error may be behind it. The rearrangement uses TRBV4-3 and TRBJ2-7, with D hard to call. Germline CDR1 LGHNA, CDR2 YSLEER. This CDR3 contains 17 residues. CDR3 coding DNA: TGCGCCAGCAGCCAAGATCATCTACAGCGAAGCTCCTACGGGCAGTACTTC. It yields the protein CASSQDHLQRSSYGQYF.

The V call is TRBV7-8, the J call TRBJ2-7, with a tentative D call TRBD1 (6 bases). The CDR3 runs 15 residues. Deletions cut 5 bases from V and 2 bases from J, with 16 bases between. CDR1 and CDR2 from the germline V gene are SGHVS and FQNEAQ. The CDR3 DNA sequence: TGTGCCAGCAGCCCCCGAACAGGGATCACCTACGAGCAGTACTTC. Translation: CASSPRTGITYEQYF.

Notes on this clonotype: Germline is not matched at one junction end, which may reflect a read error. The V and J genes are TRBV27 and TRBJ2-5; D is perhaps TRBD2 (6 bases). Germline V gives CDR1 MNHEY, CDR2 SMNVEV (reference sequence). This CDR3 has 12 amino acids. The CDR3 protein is CASSLTGVSLHF. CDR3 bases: TGTGCCAGCAGTTTAACGGGAGTTTCCCTCCACTTC.

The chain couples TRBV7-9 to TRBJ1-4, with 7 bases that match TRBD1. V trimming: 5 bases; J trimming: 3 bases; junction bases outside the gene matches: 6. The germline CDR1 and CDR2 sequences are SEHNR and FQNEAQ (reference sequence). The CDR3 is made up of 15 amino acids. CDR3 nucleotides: TGTGCCAGCAGCCGATGGACAGGCCCTAATGAAAAACTGTTTTTT. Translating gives CASSRWTGPNEKLFF.